One sample yielded the 6 T cell receptor beta chains listed below, sequenced in a study of CD8+CD57+ T cells in acquired aplastic anemia. Using genomic DNA as the template, TCR beta VDJ and CDR3 profiling was carried out. TCRdb itself ran the reads through MiXCR, one entry per CDR3 protein. The data hold roughly 61,000 distinct CDR3 sequences, with roughly 54% observed a single time. The sequenced material came from sorted CD4+, CD8+, or CD8+CD57+ T cells (not recorded which) from PBMCs. The receptors were sampled from a human donor in good health, serving as a control.

Sample share makes this clonotype medium-sized. Here the CDR3 reads CASSVRTSTDTQYF. The CDR3 bases are TGTGCCAGCAGCGTGAGAACTAGCACAGATACGCAGTATTTT. The V gene is TRBV9, the J gene TRBJ2-3, with D hard to call. Germline V lookup: CDR1 SGDLS, CDR2 YYNGEE. CDR3 length: 14 amino acids. Trimming left V 2 bases short and J 0 bases short, with 7 bases between.

The chain joins TRBV7-6 to TRBJ2-1; 7 positions agree with TRBD2. J was trimmed by 7 bases and V by 10 bases; bases with no gene match: 1. The CDR3 loop spans 10 amino acids. From germline, CDR1 is SGHVS and CDR2 FNYEAQ. DNA of the CDR3: TGTGCCAAACTAGCGAATGAGCAGTTCTTC. This codes for CAKLANEQFF. The full variable domain, in which reference TRBV7-6 and TRBJ2-1 provide the parts outside the CDR3, is GAGVSQSPRYKVTKRGQDVALRCDPISGHVSLYWYRQALGQGPEFLTYFNYEAQQDKSGLPNDRFSAERPEGSISTLTIQRTEQRDSAMYRCAKLANEQFFGPGTRLTVL.

This clonotype was found many times. This sequence joins TRBV7-8 and TRBJ2-6; D call uncertain. Germline V gene sequence: CDR1 SGHVS, CDR2 FQNEAQ. Trimming removed 5 bases at V and 1 base at J, with 18 bases between. The CDR3 is 18 amino acids. CDR3 loop: CASSRTGPGSSGANVLTF. The CDR3 nucleotides read TGTGCCAGCAGCCGTACCGGGCCCGGTTCATCTGGGGCCAACGTCCTGACTTTC.

This clonotype was observed a single time. This sequence joins TRBV29-1 and TRBJ1-6, with unresolved D. Germline V gene data show CDR1 as SQVTM and CDR2 as ANQGSEA. Trimming left V 7 bases short and J 8 bases short, with 15 bases between. This CDR3 is built from 13 residues. In DNA form, the CDR3 reads TGCAGCGGCTCACGGGATTTACATTCACCCCTCCACTTT. It translates to CSGSRDLHSPLHF. Drawing the rest from reference TRBV29-1 and TRBJ1-6, the complete variable domain is SAVISQKPSRDICQRGTSLTIQCQVDSQVTMMFWYRQQPGQSLTLIATANQGSEATYESGFVIDKFPISRPNLTFSTLTVSNMSPEDSSIYLCSGSRDLHSPLHFGNGTRLTVT.

In its sample, this clonotype was seen many times. V is TRBV28 and J is TRBJ1-1; maybe TRBD1 (5 bases). Germline CDR1 and CDR2: MDHEN and SYDVKM. The CDR3 has 12 residues. Trimming took 5 bases from V and 7 from J, leaving 11 bases between them. DNA of the CDR3: TGTGCCAGCAGTCCCGGACACCGTGAAGCTTTCTTT. Its translation is CASSPGHREAFF.

V usage is TRBV19 and J usage is TRBJ2-3; the D gene is possibly TRBD2 (6 bases). The CDR3 is 15 residues long. The germline V and J ends were trimmed by 5 bases and 0 bases, with 12 bases remaining between them. Germline CDR1 LNHDA, CDR2 SQIVND (reference sequence). For the CDR3, the DNA is TGTGCCAGTAGTCCAGGGACTGTTAGCACAGATACGCAGTATTTT. Translation gives CASSPGTVSTDTQYF. The full variable domain, completed using reference TRBV19 and TRBJ2-3, is DGGITQSPKYLFRKEGQNVTLSCEQNLNHDAMYWYRQDPGQGLRLIYYSQIVNDFQKGDIAEGYSVSREKKESFPLTVTSAQKNPTAFYLCASSPGTVSTDTQYFGPGTRLTVL.